This TCR beta chain was profiled in a study of Ad26.COV2.S vaccination and SARS-CoV-2 variants. Background on the study: The Ad26.COV2.S arm of the COV1001 trial was where the donor was placed. Once, or twice with 56 days between doses, Ad26.COV2.S was given intramuscularly.

Germline V gene sequence: CDR1 SGHDT, CDR2 YYEEEE. Trimming pared 0 bases from V and 1 base from J, leaving 14 bases between. There are 17 residues in the CDR3. As for treatment: over 15 received Ad26.COV2.S at low or high dose, single or two shots; about 5 received placebo; per-sample allocation not given. Material that was analyzed had been drawn on day 63 after the first vaccine or placebo injection. Recruitment in Boston yielded a donor of adult age, 18-55 years. Expressing Wuhan-strain SARS-CoV-2 spike, an Ad26 vector served as the vaccine. The repertoire was sequenced with immunoSEQ multiplex PCR; TCRdb's copy has only in-frame clones and lacks some. The data hold a few hundred thousand clones, with roughly nine tenths observed a single time.

The clonotype comes from a person aged 18-65 years who received the Ad26.COV2.S COVID-19 vaccine or a placebo. The sample was peripheral blood, taken in a trial of Ad26.COV2.S vaccine versus placebo. The chain joins TRBV5-6 to TRBJ1-5; D remains ambiguous. CDR3 in DNA: TGTGCCAGCAGCTTGGGTCCGAAAATAGGGAGCAATCAGCCCCAGCATTTT. Protein sequence: CASSLGPKIGSNQPQHF.